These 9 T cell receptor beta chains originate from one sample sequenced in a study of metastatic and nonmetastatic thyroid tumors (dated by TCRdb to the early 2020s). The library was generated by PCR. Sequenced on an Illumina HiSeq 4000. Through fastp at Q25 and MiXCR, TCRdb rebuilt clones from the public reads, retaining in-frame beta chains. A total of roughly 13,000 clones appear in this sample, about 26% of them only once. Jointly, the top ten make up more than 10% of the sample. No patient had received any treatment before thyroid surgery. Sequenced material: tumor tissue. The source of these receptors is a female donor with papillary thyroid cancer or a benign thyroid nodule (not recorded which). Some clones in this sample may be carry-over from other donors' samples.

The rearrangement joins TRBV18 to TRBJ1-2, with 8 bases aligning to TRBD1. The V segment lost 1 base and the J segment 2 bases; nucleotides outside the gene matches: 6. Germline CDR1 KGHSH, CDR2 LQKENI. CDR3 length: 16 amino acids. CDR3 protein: CASSPLVQGENYGYTF. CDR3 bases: TGTGCCAGCTCACCACTGGTACAGGGGGAGAACTATGGCTACACCTTC.

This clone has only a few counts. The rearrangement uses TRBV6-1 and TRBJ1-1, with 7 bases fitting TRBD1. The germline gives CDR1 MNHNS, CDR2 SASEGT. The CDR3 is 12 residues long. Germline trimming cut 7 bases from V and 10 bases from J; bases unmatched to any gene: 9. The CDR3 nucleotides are TGTGCCAGCATAGAGAGGCGGGACAGAGCTTTCTTT. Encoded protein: CASIERRDRAFF.

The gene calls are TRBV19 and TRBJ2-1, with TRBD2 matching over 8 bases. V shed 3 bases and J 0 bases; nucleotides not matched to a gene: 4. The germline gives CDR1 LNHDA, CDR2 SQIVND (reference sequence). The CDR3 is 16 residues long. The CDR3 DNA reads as TGTGCCAGTAGTATGGCCAGCGGGAGCTCCTACAATGAGCAGTTCTTC. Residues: CASSMASGSSYNEQFF.

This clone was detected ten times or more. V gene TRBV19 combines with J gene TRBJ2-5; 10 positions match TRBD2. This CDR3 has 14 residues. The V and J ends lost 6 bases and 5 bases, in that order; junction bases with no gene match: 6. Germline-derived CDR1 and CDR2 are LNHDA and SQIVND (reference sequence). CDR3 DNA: TGTGCCAGTAGCACCCTAGCGGGAGACGAGACCCAGTACTTC. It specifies CASSTLAGDETQYF.

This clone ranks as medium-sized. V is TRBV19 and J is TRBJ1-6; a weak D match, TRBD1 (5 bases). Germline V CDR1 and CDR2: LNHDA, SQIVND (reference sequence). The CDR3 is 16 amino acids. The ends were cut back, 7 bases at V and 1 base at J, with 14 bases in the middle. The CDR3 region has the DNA TGTGCCAGTACCACAGACGGGGGATCCTATAATTCACCCCTCCACTTT. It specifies CASTTDGGSYNSPLHF.

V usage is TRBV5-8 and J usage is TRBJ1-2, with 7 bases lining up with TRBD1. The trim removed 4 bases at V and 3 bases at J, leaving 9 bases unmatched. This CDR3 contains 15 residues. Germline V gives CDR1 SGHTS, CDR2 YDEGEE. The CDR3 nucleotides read TGTGCCAGCAGCCAAAGACAGGGAGGAGACTATGGCTACACCTTC. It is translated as CASSQRQGGDYGYTF.

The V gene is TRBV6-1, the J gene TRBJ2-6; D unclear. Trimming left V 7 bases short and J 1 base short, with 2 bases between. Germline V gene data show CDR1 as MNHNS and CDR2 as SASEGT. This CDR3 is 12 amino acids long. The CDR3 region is CASKSGANVLTF. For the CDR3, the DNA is TGTGCCAGCAAATCTGGGGCCAACGTCCTGACTTTC.

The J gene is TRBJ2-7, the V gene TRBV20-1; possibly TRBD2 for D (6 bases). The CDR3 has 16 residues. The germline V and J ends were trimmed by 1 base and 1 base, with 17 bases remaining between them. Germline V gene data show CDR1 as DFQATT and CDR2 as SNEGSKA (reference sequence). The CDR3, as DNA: TGCAGTGCTAGAGCGACAATAGCGGAGGTTTCCTACGAGCAGTACTTC. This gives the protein CSARATIAEVSYEQYF.

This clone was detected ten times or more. The chain's CDR3 is CASRGDANTEAFF. The CDR3 DNA is TGTGCCAGCCGGGGGGATGCGAACACTGAAGCTTTCTTT. The chain couples TRBV7-9 to TRBJ1-1; D is possibly TRBD1 (5 bases). The CDR3 length is 13 residues. Germline V lookup: CDR1 SEHNR, CDR2 FQNEAQ (reference sequence). V shed 8 bases and J shed 1 base, with 11 bases lying between them.